These 20 T cell receptor beta chains were sequenced from one sample in a study of beta chain features in type 1 diabetes. Their target antigens are unknown. Since all of the isolated RNA was reverse transcribed, expressed TCRB transcripts were what got sequenced. TCRdb keeps only in-frame clones here, not all; method: immunoSEQ multiplex PCR. This sample has some 350,000 clones; 8.5% to 10% occur once, and the top ten carry over 0.45%. Whole-study results and caveats: In all four CD4+ subsets, TCRB CDR3 length was significantly, moderately reduced in type 1 diabetes.

Material: central memory CD4+ T cells from blood. The receptors were sampled from a man in his thirties or forties with type 1 diabetes.

This clone was recorded a few times. V and J are TRBV2 and TRBJ2-3; D unclear. V gave up 5 bases and J gave up 4 bases, with 13 bases separating them. The CDR3 is 14 residues long. CDR1 SNHLY and CDR2 FYNNEI come from the germline V gene. CDR3 residues: CASSRLTPADTQYF. CDR3 coding DNA: TGTGCCAGCAGTAGATTAACACCAGCAGATACGCAGTATTTT.

The V and J genes are TRBV28 and TRBJ1-1, with 10 bases that match TRBD1. In germline, CDR1 is MDHEN, CDR2 SYDVKM. V lost 6 bases to trimming and J lost 8 bases; unmatched junction nucleotides: 6. The CDR3 covers 13 residues. This CDR3 is CASRPDRGREAFF. The CDR3 bases are TGTGCCAGCAGACCCGACAGGGGGCGCGAAGCTTTCTTT.

This clone was detected a few times. The chain carries TRBV7-2 and TRBJ2-2, with D possibly matching TRBD2 (6 bases). Per germline, CDR1 SGHTA and CDR2 FQGNSA. CDR3 length: 16 amino acids. V lost 2 bases, J lost 0 bases, and 10 bases lay in between. The CDR3 reads CASSLFWDSNTGELFF. In DNA form, the CDR3 reads TGTGCCAGCAGCTTATTCTGGGACTCGAACACCGGGGAGCTGTTTTTT.

Ten or more counts support this clone. The chain carries TRBV2 and TRBJ2-7; 10 bases align to TRBD1. Unmatched junction bases numbered 13, after V lost 6 bases and J lost 5 bases. The germline V gene has CDR1 SNHLY and CDR2 FYNNEI. The CDR3 sequence is 16 residues long. Written as DNA, the CDR3 is TGTGCCAGCAGAATTTCAGGGACAGGGGAGGAGGACGAGCAGTACTTC. It codes for CASRISGTGEEDEQYF.

This clone has only a few counts. The chain has TRBV27 and TRBJ2-7; 9 bases agree with TRBD1. The CDR3 has 14 residues. With 2 bases clipped from V and 5 bases from J, the junction kept 4 bases outside the gene matches. Germline V gene data show CDR1 as MNHEY and CDR2 as SMNVEV (reference sequence). For the CDR3, the DNA is TGTGCCAGCAGTTTAGAACAGGGGGCGGACGAGCAGTACTTC. Residues: CASSLEQGADEQYF.

The chain carries TRBV28 and TRBJ2-4, with TRBD2 matching over 10 bases. The CDR3 is 14 residues long. V gave up 6 bases and J gave up 8 bases; unmatched junction bases: 7. Per the germline V gene, CDR1 is MDHEN and CDR2 is SYDVKM. The CDR3 sequence is CASRTPLAGDIQYF. For the CDR3, the DNA is TGTGCCAGCAGGACGCCGCTAGCGGGGGACATTCAGTACTTC.

This clone was observed a few times. V usage is TRBV4-3 and J usage is TRBJ2-7; D perhaps matches TRBD2 (5 bases). The CDR3 is made up of 13 amino acids. V lost 0 bases and J 6 bases, leaving 9 bases between the germline ends. The germline V gene has CDR1 LGHNA and CDR2 YSLEER. This CDR3 is CASSQDREREQYF. The CDR3 DNA reads TGCGCCAGCAGCCAAGATAGGGAGCGCGAGCAGTACTTC.

This clone was seen more than once but under ten times. The rearrangement links TRBV28 to TRBJ2-7; TRBD1 agrees at 8 bases. This CDR3 has 12 residues. Trimming took 3 bases from V and 9 from J; bases not matched to a gene: 4. The germline V gene has CDR1 MDHEN and CDR2 SYDVKM. The CDR3 sequence: CASSLFRGRQYF. The CDR3 DNA sequence: TGTGCCAGCAGTTTGTTCAGGGGGCGGCAGTACTTC.

The chain is built from TRBV10-3 and TRBJ2-5, with unresolved D. Trimming removed 9 bases from V and 1 base from J, with 12 bases in between. Germline lookup yields CDR1 ENHRY and CDR2 SYGVKD. The CDR3 totals 13 residues. The CDR3 is CAIRGHSQETQYF. The CDR3 nucleotides are TGTGCCATTCGTGGGCACAGCCAAGAGACCCAGTACTTC.

The chain links TRBV5-1 to TRBJ1-2, with 7 bases identical to TRBD1. From germline, CDR1 is SGHRS and CDR2 YFSETQ. Losses at the gene ends were 4 bases for V and 2 bases for J; bases not matched to a gene: 5. The CDR3 consists of 14 residues. Written as DNA, the CDR3 is TGCGCCAGCAGCCGGACAGGCGAAAACTATGGCTACACCTTC. Amino acids: CASSRTGENYGYTF.

This chain joins TRBV28 and TRBJ2-1; TRBD2 aligns across 11 bases. J lost 7 bases, V lost 6 bases, and 11 bases had no gene match. The CDR3 is 16 amino acids. Per germline, CDR1 MDHEN and CDR2 SYDVKM. The CDR3 here is CASSIAGGGLGNEQFF. In DNA, the CDR3 is TGTGCCAGCAGCATAGCGGGAGGGGGATTAGGAAATGAGCAGTTCTTC.

The genes are TRBV4-2 and TRBJ1-1; D gene uncertain. The CDR3 has 15 amino acids. V shed 4 bases and J shed 1 base, with 13 bases lying between them. The germline gives CDR1 LGHNA, CDR2 YNFKEQ. The CDR3 here is CASSPLPGRNTEAFF. The CDR3 DNA is TGTGCCAGCAGCCCATTGCCGGGCCGGAACACTGAAGCTTTCTTT.

The sample holds a few counts of this clone. The chain recombines TRBV29-1 with TRBJ2-1, with D perhaps given as TRBD1 or TRBD2 (5 bases each). Trimming cost V 0 bases and J 1 base, with 13 bases left between them. This CDR3 has 16 amino acids. The germline CDR1 and CDR2 sequences are SQVTM and ANQGSEA. The CDR3 sequence is CSVEDNYGASYNEQFF. In DNA, the CDR3 is TGCAGCGTTGAAGATAATTACGGGGCATCCTACAATGAGCAGTTCTTC.

This rearrangement joins TRBV6-5 to TRBJ2-1; 7 bases line up with TRBD2. CDR3 length: 16 amino acids. V dropped 2 bases and J dropped 3; count of bases not matched to a gene: 7. CDR1 and CDR2 from the germline V gene are MNHEY and SVGAGI. The CDR3, as DNA: TGTGCCAGCAGTTACGACGGGGGAGGGAACTACAATGAGCAGTTCTTC. Translation gives CASSYDGGGNYNEQFF.

This clone has just a few counts. The rearrangement uses TRBV9 and TRBJ1-2; D is perhaps TRBD1 (6 bases). The germline gives CDR1 SGDLS, CDR2 YYNGEE. V was trimmed by 2 bases and J by 4 bases, leaving 9 bases between them. CDR3 size: 13 residues. The chain's CDR3 is CASSVRQAYGYTF. Here the CDR3 DNA reads TGTGCCAGCAGCGTTCGACAGGCCTATGGCTACACCTTC.

The rearrangement links TRBV6-1 to TRBJ2-5; 12 bases are shared with TRBD2. The CDR3 has 17 amino acids. With V trimmed by 4 bases and J by 3 bases, 9 bases remained unmatched. Germline CDR1 reads MNHNS; CDR2 reads SASEGT. The CDR3 spells CASSATSGRKREETQYF. The CDR3, as DNA: TGTGCCAGCAGTGCGACTAGCGGGAGAAAAAGGGAAGAGACCCAGTACTTC.

This sequence joins TRBV4-1 and TRBJ1-3; D gene uncertain. The CDR3 runs to 15 residues. The ends were cut back, 1 base at V and 2 bases at J, with 9 bases in the middle. Germline values: CDR1 MGHRA, CDR2 YSYEKL. The CDR3 DNA reads as TGCGCCAGCAGCCAAGGTACAGTAGCTGGAAACACCATATATTTT. Protein: CASSQGTVAGNTIYF.

The sample holds many counts of this clone. This rearrangement joins TRBV30 to TRBJ2-1; 12 nucleotides match TRBD2. The CDR3 is made up of 15 amino acids. V lost 7 bases and J lost 5; bases outside the gene matches: 9. CDR1 is GTSNPN, CDR2 SVGIG, per germline (reference sequence). CDR3 coding DNA: TGTGCCTCGACTAGCGGGAGAGGTTTCGACAATGAGCAGTTCTTC. It codes for CASTSGRGFDNEQFF.

This rearrangement joins TRBV6-4 to TRBJ2-5; D is ambiguous. This CDR3 region has 11 residues. The germline gives CDR1 MRHNA, CDR2 SNTAGT. Trimming stripped 9 bases from V and 1 base from J, with 6 bases between. CDR3 sequence reads: CASKTQETQYF. CDR3 DNA sequence: TGTGCCAGTAAGACCCAAGAGACCCAGTACTTC.

V and J are TRBV4-2 and TRBJ2-1, with 11 bases matching TRBD2. CDR1 is LGHNA and CDR2 is YNFKEQ in the germline V gene. Losses at the gene ends were 4 bases for V and 2 bases for J; bases not matched to a gene: 4. The CDR3 is made up of 16 amino acids. The DNA of the CDR3 is TGTGCCAGCAGCCCGGGTAGCGGGAGGGCCTACAATGAGCAGTTCTTC. Encoded protein: CASSPGSGRAYNEQFF.